This T cell receptor beta chain is drawn from a study of cytomegalovirus exposure and HLA in healthy donors. CDR3 length: 16 residues. J was trimmed by 6 bases and V by 0 bases; bases with no gene match: 6. Germline V gene sequence: CDR1 SGHNT, CDR2 YYREEE (reference sequence). Clones were sequenced by immunoSEQ multiplex PCR, and TCRdb holds only the in-frame ones, with some missing. There are 110,000 to 150,000 clones in the sample; approximately 94% occur only once, and 1.5% to 2% lies in the top ten. Sequencing used PBMCs. The receptor was derived from a man younger than 35 in good health and CMV-seropositive. This chain connects TRBV5-4 to TRBJ2-3; TRBD2 agrees at 11 bases. This CDR3 is CASSLAGLAGGDTQYF. CDR3 nucleotide sequence: TGTGCCAGCAGCTTGGCTGGTTTAGCGGGAGGGGATACGCAGTATTTT.